Below are 18 T cell receptor beta chains sequenced from a single sample in a study of radiotherapy plus CTLA-4 blockade in lung cancer. The repertoire was sequenced with immunoSEQ multiplex PCR; TCRdb's copy has only in-frame clones and lacks some. The sample yields approximately 89,000 clones, around 81% seen once. Material: peripheral blood, obtained from a patient treated with radiotherapy plus ipilimumab. The source of these receptors is a human donor with non-small cell lung cancer who had a partial response to radiotherapy plus ipilimumab. Some clones in this sample may be carry-over from other donors' samples.

The sample holds one count of this clone. This chain joins TRBV7-9 and TRBJ1-5; tentative D call: TRBD1 (6 bases). The CDR3 has 15 amino acids. Germline V CDR1 and CDR2: SEHNR, FQNEAQ (reference sequence). V lost 5 bases to trimming and J lost 2 bases, with 13 bases between them. CDR3 coding DNA: TGTGCCAGCAGCGGAACAGGGTCCGGCAATCAGCCCCAGCATTTT. Residues: CASSGTGSGNQPQHF.

The chain uses TRBV28 and TRBJ1-2; 10 nucleotides agree with TRBD1. The V segment lost 7 bases and the J segment 1 base; nucleotides outside the gene matches: 12. The germline gives CDR1 MDHEN, CDR2 SYDVKM. The CDR3 is 17 amino acids. The CDR3 sequence: CASKSGWTGGFNYGYTF. The CDR3 nucleotides are TGTGCCAGCAAATCAGGTTGGACAGGGGGTTTTAACTATGGCTACACCTTC.

V is TRBV10-3 and J is TRBJ2-7; D is uncertain. The germline CDR1 and CDR2 sequences are ENHRY and SYGVKD. CDR3 length: 16 residues. Trimming took 2 bases from V and 3 from J, leaving 17 bases between them. This CDR3 reads CAISEVALRQVYEQYF. The CDR3 nucleotides are TGTGCCATCAGTGAGGTCGCCCTCCGGCAGGTCTACGAGCAGTACTTC.

In its sample, this clone was seen once. V and J are TRBV7-8 and TRBJ2-7; no firm D call. Germline V gene lookup returns CDR1 SGHVS and CDR2 FQNEAQ. The CDR3 totals 14 residues. With 2 bases removed from V and 2 bases from J, the gap between germline ends came to 10 bases. The CDR3 is CASSLWQAPYEQYF. In DNA, the CDR3 is TGTGCCAGCAGCTTATGGCAGGCTCCCTACGAGCAGTACTTC.

The rearrangement joins TRBV7-3 to TRBJ2-5; 8 positions agree with TRBD1. The CDR3 is 13 amino acids. V shed 5 bases, J shed 5 bases, and the junction held 4 bases outside the gene matches. Germline CDR1 and CDR2: SGHTA and FQGTGA. CDR3 residues: CASSRTGRETQYF. CDR3 coding DNA: TGTGCCAGCAGCAGGACAGGGAGGGAGACCCAGTACTTC.

The chain links TRBV7-3 to TRBJ2-2, with a tentative D call TRBD1 (5 bases). Trimming cost V 5 bases and J 5 bases, with 9 bases left between them. This CDR3 has 13 residues. The germline gives CDR1 SGHTA, CDR2 FQGTGA. The CDR3 loop is CASSTGLTGELFF. The CDR3 DNA follows: TGTGCCAGCAGCACAGGATTGACCGGGGAGCTGTTTTTT.

V and J are TRBV11-2 and TRBJ2-7, with D possibly being TRBD1 (6 bases). Trimming removed 5 bases at V and 3 bases at J, with 8 bases between. The CDR3 has 12 amino acids. Germline V CDR1 and CDR2: SGHAT, FQNNGV. In DNA, the CDR3 is TGTGCCAGCAGCCCAGGGGTCTACGAGCAGTACTTC. Residues: CASSPGVYEQYF.

This clone is categorized as medium-sized. The rearrangement joins TRBV29-1 to TRBJ1-4; a weak D match, TRBD1 (5 bases). Germline CDR1 SQVTM, CDR2 ANQGSEA. This CDR3 is built from 11 residues. V lost 5 bases, J lost 10 bases, and 11 bases lay in between. CDR3 bases: TGCAGCGTTCATATCCAGGGAAAACTGTTTTTT. Its translation is CSVHIQGKLFF. The full variable domain, in which reference TRBV29-1 and TRBJ1-4 provide the parts outside the CDR3, is SAVISQKPSRDICQRGTSLTIQCQVDSQVTMMFWYRQQPGQSLTLIATANQGSEATYESGFVIDKFPISRPNLTFSTLTVSNMSPEDSSIYLCSVHIQGKLFFGSGTQLSVL.

V usage is TRBV18 and J usage is TRBJ2-3, with 7 bases fitting TRBD2. The CDR3 totals 17 residues. Germline V gene data show CDR1 as KGHSH and CDR2 as LQKENI. The trim removed 1 base at V and 3 bases at J, leaving 10 bases unmatched. The CDR3 DNA reads as TGTGCCAGCTCACCACGGTTTGGGAGGGCCGGTACAGATACGCAGTATTTT. Translated: CASSPRFGRAGTDTQYF.

This clone was seen only a few times. CDR3 in DNA: TGTGCCAGTAGACCACGGGGTTCGAACACTGAAGCTTTCTTT. This encodes CASRPRGSNTEAFF. The chain uses TRBV19 and TRBJ1-1; D call uncertain. This CDR3 region has 14 residues. Germline-derived CDR1 and CDR2 are LNHDA and SQIVND (reference sequence). Trimming shortened V by 6 bases and J by 1 base, and 12 bases separated the two germline ends.

The genes are TRBV6-8 and TRBJ1-1; D is possibly TRBD1 (6 bases). The CDR3 is 11 amino acids. V lost 8 bases to trimming and J lost 4 bases, with 8 bases between them. Germline V lookup: CDR1 MNHGY, CDR2 SAAAGT. The CDR3 coding sequence is TGTGCCAGCCGAGGGGGCACTGAAGCTTTCTTT. This codes for CASRGGTEAFF.

V usage is TRBV10-2 and J usage is TRBJ2-1, with 7 nucleotides matching TRBD2. The CDR3 is 13 residues long. V was pared by 9 bases and J by 3 bases, with 5 bases of the junction left unmatched. Germline assignment: CDR1 WSHSY and CDR2 SAAADI. The CDR3 bases are TGCGCCAGTAGGAGGGACTACTACAATGAGCAGTTCTTC. This gives the protein CASRRDYYNEQFF.

The chain joins TRBV5-1 to TRBJ2-5; 7 bases line up with TRBD1. CDR1 is SGHRS and CDR2 is YFSETQ in the germline V gene. V was clipped by 0 bases and J by 5 bases; unmatched bases: 13. The CDR3 spans 17 residues. CDR3 loop: CASSLAQGIMNRETQYF. The CDR3 DNA is TGCGCCAGCAGCTTGGCACAGGGGATAATGAATAGGGAGACCCAGTACTTC.

This rearrangement joins TRBV19 to TRBJ2-2, with 13 bases that match TRBD2. Losses at the gene ends were 7 bases for V and 6 bases for J; bases not matched to a gene: 8. This CDR3 comprises 16 residues. CDR1 is LNHDA, CDR2 SQIVND, per germline (reference sequence). CDR3 protein: CASTITTSGRPGELFF. CDR3 sequence (DNA): TGTGCCAGTACTATCACGACTAGCGGGAGGCCCGGGGAGCTGTTTTTT.

The V and J genes are TRBV4-2 and TRBJ1-2, with unresolved D. Trimming pared 0 bases from V and 0 bases from J, leaving 14 bases between. Germline lookup yields CDR1 LGHNA and CDR2 YNFKEQ. The CDR3 runs to 17 residues. The CDR3 here is CASSQERATPANYGYTF. The CDR3 coding sequence is TGTGCCAGCAGCCAAGAGAGGGCGACCCCAGCTAACTATGGCTACACCTTC.

The DNA of the CDR3 is TGTGCCAGCAGCCTGAACCCTAGCGGGGGGCCGCGGGATACGCAGTATTTT. Its translation: CASSLNPSGGPRDTQYF. V usage is TRBV7-2 and J usage is TRBJ2-3; 11 bases are shared with TRBD2. This CDR3 has 17 amino acids. CDR1 and CDR2 from the germline V gene are SGHTA and FQGNSA. Germline trimming cut 5 bases from V and 6 bases from J; bases unmatched to any gene: 13.

The chain is built from TRBV7-3 and TRBJ1-6, with 8 bases identical to TRBD1. V lost 4 bases to trimming and J lost 8 bases; unmatched junction nucleotides: 7. There are 15 residues in the CDR3. The germline gives CDR1 SGHTA, CDR2 FQGTGA. CDR3 loop: CASSSRTGSDSPLHF. As DNA, the CDR3 is TGTGCCAGCAGCTCCAGGACAGGGAGCGATTCACCCCTCCACTTT. Looking up the rest from reference TRBV7-3 and TRBJ1-6 gives the full variable domain: GAGVSQTPSNKVTEKGKYVELRCDPISGHTALYWYRQSLGQGPEFLIYFQGTGAADDSGLPNDRFFAVRPEGSVSTLKIQRTERGDSAVYLCASSSRTGSDSPLHFGNGTRLTVT.

The rearrangement links TRBV6-1 to TRBJ1-4; the match to TRBD1 covers 7 bases. Unmatched junction bases numbered 7, after V lost 4 bases and J lost 8 bases. Germline V gene data show CDR1 as MNHNS and CDR2 as SASEGT. The CDR3 has 14 residues. The DNA of the CDR3 is TGTGCCAGCAGTGTAGGGGGCAATAAAGAAAAACTGTTTTTT. It encodes CASSVGGNKEKLFF.